This TCR beta chain was sequenced during a study of identical twins. TCRdb passed the 5' RACE reads through MiXCR, listing each CDR3 protein once. The data hold around 490,000 distinct CDR3 sequences, with roughly an eighth observed a single time. There are 15 residues in the CDR3. Trimming took 0 bases from V and 5 from J; bases not matched to a gene: 6. The V gene's germline CDR1 is MNHEY and CDR2 SVGAGI. This sample was shared with a second study, whose subject was yellow fever vaccine responses in identical twins.

This sequence joins TRBV6-5 and TRBJ1-2; 7 bases are a match to TRBD1. The TCR was taken from a woman between 18 and 29 years old in good health. Input material: CD4+ T cells sorted from blood. CDR3 amino acids: CASSYSGTDPYGYTF. The CDR3 region has the DNA TGTGCCAGCAGTTACTCTGGGACAGATCCATATGGCTACACCTTC.